This paragraph covers one TCR beta chain sequence. Antigen specificity is unknown. Generated by immunoSEQ multiplex PCR, the TCRdb table keeps only in-frame clones and is missing some. Of around 100,000 clones in the sample, 90% are singletons; the top ten hold around 0.16%. The data originate from a study of OX40 agonist ivuxolimab in advanced cancers. Study-level information: Enrolled patients in dose escalation had cancers that were hepatocellular carcinoma, melanoma, renal cell or head and neck cancer. Notes on the study in general: On average, CD8+ T cells showed a greater number of expanded clones than CD4+. Partial responders treated at 0.1-3.0 mg/kg exhibited clonal expansion among the lowest measured.

This CDR3 has 13 amino acids. The germline V gene encodes CDR1 SEHNR and CDR2 FQNEAQ (reference sequence). V gave up 5 bases and J gave up 2 bases, with 10 bases separating them. This receptor was identified in an adult with an advanced solid tumor such as melanoma, head and neck, liver or kidney cancer. Sequenced here: CD4+ or CD8+ T cells sorted from blood, sampled in a trial of the OX40 agonist ivuxolimab. This sequence joins TRBV7-9 and TRBJ2-7; D not resolved. The CDR3 region has the DNA TGTGCCAGCAGCCGGTCGAAAGCCTACGAGCAGTACTTC. It codes for CASSRSKAYEQYF. Drawing the rest from reference TRBV7-9 and TRBJ2-7, the complete variable domain is DTGVSQNPRHKITKRGQNVTFRCDPISEHNRLYWYRQTLGQGPEFLTYFQNEAQLEKSRLLSDRFSAERPKGSFSTLEIQRTEQGDSAMYLCASSRSKAYEQYFGPGTRLTVT.